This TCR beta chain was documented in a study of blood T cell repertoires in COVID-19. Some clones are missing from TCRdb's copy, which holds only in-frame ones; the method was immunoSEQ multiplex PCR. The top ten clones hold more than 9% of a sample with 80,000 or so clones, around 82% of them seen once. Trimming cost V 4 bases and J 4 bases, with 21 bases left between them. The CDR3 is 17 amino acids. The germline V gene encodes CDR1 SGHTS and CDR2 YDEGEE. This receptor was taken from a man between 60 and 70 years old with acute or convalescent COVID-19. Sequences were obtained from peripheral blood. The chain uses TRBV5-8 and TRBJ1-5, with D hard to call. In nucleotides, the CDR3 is TGTGCCAGCAGCCAAGGTGCTCGGTTAACGACTAATCAGCCCCAGCATTTT. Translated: CASSQGARLTTNQPQHF.